Each of the 22 T cell receptor beta chains below was sequenced from the same sample in a study of cytomegalovirus exposure and HLA in healthy donors. The PCR employed 60 Vbeta primers together with 13 Jbeta primers. Assay used: immunoSEQ multiplex PCR; TCRdb lists only in-frame clones, some missing. The profile shows fewer than 110,000 clones, 75% of them singletons. The sequencing sample was made of PBMCs. All receptors derive from a man aged 50 to 59 in good health and CMV-seronegative.

The V gene is TRBV5-8, the J gene TRBJ2-5; perhaps TRBD2 as D (5 bases). The J call is in doubt because the DNA end fits TRBJ2-7 better. CDR1 and CDR2 (germline): SGHTS, YDEGEE. CDR3 size: 10 residues. Here the CDR3 DNA reads TGTGCCAGCAGTGGGAGCGAGCAGTACTTC. This sequence encodes CASSGSEQYF.

This chain links TRBV5-1 with TRBJ1-4; a weak D match, TRBD1 (5 bases). Looked up from germline, CDR1 is SGHRS and CDR2 is YFSETQ. Trimming took off 0 bases at V and 3 bases at J, with 15 bases between the two ends. The CDR3 totals 17 residues. This CDR3 reads CASSLATTQGANEKLFF. The CDR3 coding sequence is TGCGCCAGCAGCTTGGCCACAACTCAAGGGGCTAATGAAAAACTGTTTTTT.

The rearrangement links TRBV7-2 to TRBJ2-5; the match to TRBD2 covers 13 bases. J gave up 4 bases and V 5 bases, and 4 bases lay outside the gene matches. The CDR3 contains 15 residues. Germline CDR1 SGHTA, CDR2 FQGNSA. The CDR3 nucleotides read TGTGCCAGCAGCCGCACTAGCGGGGGGGGAGAGACCCAGTACTTC. Its translation is CASSRTSGGGETQYF.

On this clone: The sample carries other DNA sequences with the same CDR3. The chain is built from TRBV14 and TRBJ1-1, with D unresolved. Trimming left V 4 bases short and J 3 bases short, with 12 bases between. The CDR3 contains 14 residues. Germline CDR1 reads SGHDN; CDR2 reads FVKESK. The CDR3 protein is CASSRYNGDTEAFF. As DNA, the CDR3 is TGTGCCAGCAGCCGCTATAACGGGGACACTGAAGCTTTCTTT. The full variable domain, with the rest looked up from reference TRBV14 and TRBJ1-1, is EAGVTQFPSHSVIEKGQTVTLRCDPISGHDNLYWYRRVMGKEIKFLLHFVKESKQDESGMPNNRFLAERTGGTYSTLKVQPAELEDSGVYFCASSRYNGDTEAFFGQGTRLTVV.

This rearrangement joins TRBV7-9 to TRBJ2-1, with 9 bases fitting TRBD2. Germline V CDR1 and CDR2: SEHNR, FQNEAQ (reference sequence). This CDR3 spans 14 amino acids. V was clipped by 1 base and J by 5 bases; unmatched bases: 0. The chain's CDR3 is CASSLVAGDNEQFF. CDR3 DNA: TGTGCCAGCAGCTTAGTAGCGGGGGACAATGAGCAGTTCTTC.

The genes are TRBV7-2 and TRBJ1-5; D unresolved. V was clipped by 5 bases and J by 0 bases, with 5 bases between them. The CDR3 is 13 residues long. CDR1 SGHTA and CDR2 FQGNSA come from the germline V gene. Here the CDR3 DNA reads TGTGCCAGCAGCGACAATAGCAATCAGCCCCAGCATTTT. This translates into CASSDNSNQPQHF.

V usage is TRBV18 and J usage is TRBJ2-7; D gene uncertain. The V gene's germline CDR1 is KGHSH and CDR2 LQKENI. Trimming took 1 base from V and 8 from J, leaving 12 bases between them. The CDR3 loop spans 13 amino acids. The CDR3 reads CASSPLLRSQQYF. The CDR3 DNA sequence: TGTGCCAGCTCACCACTCCTCCGGAGTCAGCAGTACTTC.

V is TRBV7-9 and J is TRBJ1-2, with a possible D match to TRBD1 (5 bases). The length of the CDR3 is 18 residues. V dropped 2 bases and J dropped 4 bases, with 23 bases sitting between them. Germline CDR1 is SEHNR and CDR2 is FQNEAQ (reference sequence). CDR3 nucleotides: TGTGCCAGCAGCTTAAGGGGCAGACTCCCTATGGTTCCCTATGGCTACACCTTC. Its protein is CASSLRGRLPMVPYGYTF.

In its sample, this clone was seen a few times. V gene TRBV28 combines with J gene TRBJ1-5, with D possibly being TRBD1 (5 bases). Trimming pared 2 bases from V and 3 bases from J, leaving 8 bases between. Germline V gene sequence: CDR1 MDHEN, CDR2 SYDVKM. This CDR3 has 14 amino acids. CDR3 bases: TGTGCCAGCAGTTTAGACAGCCTCAATCAGCCCCAGCATTTT. Amino acids: CASSLDSLNQPQHF.

The CDR3 is CASSRRLAGEETQYF. DNA of the CDR3: TGTGCCAGCAGCCGAAGACTAGCGGGGGAGGAGACCCAGTACTTC. The rearrangement links TRBV11-1 to TRBJ2-5; 12 bases are shared with TRBD2. Germline values: CDR1 SGHAT, CDR2 FQDESV (reference sequence). CDR3 length: 15 residues. V dropped 5 bases and J dropped 5; count of bases not matched to a gene: 6. The variable domain in full, with the rest retrieved from reference TRBV11-1 and TRBJ2-5, is EAEVAQSPRYKITEKSQAVAFWCDPISGHATLYWYRQILGQGPELLVQFQDESVVDDSQLPKDRFSAERLKGVDSTLKIQPAELGDSAMYLCASSRRLAGEETQYFGPGTRLLVL.

V is TRBV9 and J is TRBJ1-2; D perhaps matches TRBD1 (6 bases). CDR3 length: 15 amino acids. V was cut by 0 bases and J by 5 bases, with 14 bases left in between. Looked up from germline, CDR1 is SGDLS and CDR2 is YYNGEE. The CDR3 reads CASSVAGQTSYGYTF. DNA of the CDR3: TGTGCCAGCAGCGTAGCCGGACAGACCTCATATGGCTACACCTTC.

V usage is TRBV5-1 and J usage is TRBJ2-7; TRBD2 aligns across 9 bases. This CDR3 comprises 17 residues. Germline CDR1 and CDR2: SGHRS and YFSETQ. J lost 3 bases, V lost 1 base, and 11 bases had no gene match. The CDR3 DNA is TGCGCCAGCAGCTTGATTGTCGGGACTAGCAGCCGCTACGAGCAGTACTTC. It is translated as CASSLIVGTSSRYEQYF.

The chain uses TRBV9 and TRBJ1-5; TRBD1 might be the D (6 bases). V was cut by 4 bases and J by 4 bases, with 18 bases left in between. The CDR3 has 16 amino acids. The germline CDR1 and CDR2 sequences are SGDLS and YYNGEE. DNA of the CDR3: TGTGCCAGCAGCAGGGGTAGGGGGAATATGAATCAGCCCCAGCATTTT. The encoded protein is CASSRGRGNMNQPQHF. Together with reference TRBV9 and TRBJ1-5, the CDR3 gives the full variable domain: DSGVTQTPKHLITATGQRVTLRCSPRSGDLSVYWYQQSLDQGLQFLIQYYNGEERAKGNILERFSAQQFPDLHSELNLSSLELGDSALYFCASSRGRGNMNQPQHFGDGTRLSIL.

The chain carries TRBV30 and TRBJ2-1, with unresolved D. Germline assignment: CDR1 GTSNPN and CDR2 SVGIG (reference sequence). Trimming shortened V by 3 bases and J by 4 bases, and 16 bases separated the two germline ends. The CDR3 extends over 15 amino acids. The CDR3 DNA follows: TGTGCCTGGAGCCGTAACACCCAGAATTACAATGAGCAGTTCTTC. It yields the protein CAWSRNTQNYNEQFF.

The chain links TRBV6-5 to TRBJ2-4, with TRBD2 as a possible D gene (6 bases). V shed 6 bases and J shed 2 bases, with 14 bases lying between them. Germline-derived CDR1 and CDR2 are MNHEY and SVGAGI. The CDR3 totals 15 residues. CDR3 coding DNA: TGTGCCAGCAGAGTCAGCGGAGGGACCAAAAACATTCAGTACTTC. Amino acid sequence: CASRVSGGTKNIQYF.

The gene calls are TRBV6-5 and TRBJ1-6; D ambiguous. V lost 4 bases and J 8 bases, leaving 12 bases between the germline ends. This CDR3 is built from 14 residues. Germline CDR1 and CDR2: MNHEY and SVGAGI. DNA of the CDR3: TGTGCCAGCAGTTCGCCGTCCTCAGATTCACCCCTCCACTTT. Translating gives CASSSPSSDSPLHF.

CDR3 amino acids: CASSSDRAHNEQFF. The CDR3, as DNA: TGTGCCAGTAGTTCGGACAGGGCCCACAATGAGCAGTTCTTC. This sequence joins TRBV19 and TRBJ2-1; 8 nucleotides align to TRBD1. The germline CDR1 and CDR2 sequences are LNHDA and SQIVND (reference sequence). V lost 5 bases to trimming and J lost 5 bases; unmatched junction nucleotides: 5. There are 14 residues in the CDR3. Based on the CDR3 plus reference TRBV19 and TRBJ2-1, the full variable domain is DGGITQSPKYLFRKEGQNVTLSCEQNLNHDAMYWYRQDPGQGLRLIYYSQIVNDFQKGDIAEGYSVSREKKESFPLTVTSAQKNPTAFYLCASSSDRAHNEQFFGPGTRLTVL.

The V gene is TRBV7-9, the J gene TRBJ2-5, with 11 positions matching TRBD1. V was clipped by 5 bases and J by 4 bases; unmatched bases: 9. This CDR3 has 16 amino acids. Germline CDR1 reads SEHNR; CDR2 reads FQNEAQ (reference sequence). CDR3 nucleotide sequence: TGTGCCAGCAGCACCCGGGGGGGGACAGGGGGAGAGACCCAGTACTTC. This translates into CASSTRGGTGGETQYF.

J is TRBJ2-3 and V is TRBV7-6, with D hard to call. CDR1 is SGHVS, CDR2 FNYEAQ, per germline. The CDR3 is 16 amino acids. The V end lost 5 bases, the J end lost 3 bases, and 18 bases lay between the germline ends. This CDR3 is CASSPRDSRVTDTQYF. The CDR3 DNA is TGTGCCAGCAGCCCACGAGACTCCAGAGTAACAGATACGCAGTATTTT.

The rearrangement links TRBV2 to TRBJ2-1; D possibly corresponds to TRBD2 (6 bases). The CDR3 consists of 13 residues. Between the trimmed V and J ends, which lost 8 bases and 6 bases, there was a span of 14 bases. Per the germline V gene, CDR1 is SNHLY and CDR2 is FYNNEI. The CDR3 is CASRDWTINEQFF. The CDR3 nucleotides read TGTGCCAGCCGCGATTGGACTATCAATGAGCAGTTCTTC.

The rearrangement links TRBV27 to TRBJ1-5; D is unclear. This CDR3 is 12 amino acids long. Per the germline V gene, CDR1 is MNHEY and CDR2 is SMNVEV (reference sequence). V was cut by 5 bases and J by 3 bases, with 5 bases left in between. The CDR3 reads CASSPINQPQHF. CDR3 nucleotide sequence: TGTGCCAGCAGTCCCATCAATCAGCCCCAGCATTTT.

The J gene is TRBJ2-7, the V gene TRBV14; 11 bases map to TRBD2. CDR1 is SGHDN, CDR2 FVKESK, per germline. The CDR3 covers 18 residues. V gave up 5 bases and J gave up 1 base; unmatched junction bases: 13. The CDR3 here is CASSSRRGLAGGSYEQYF. The CDR3 bases are TGTGCCAGCAGCTCAAGACGGGGGCTAGCGGGAGGTTCCTACGAGCAGTACTTC. Together with reference TRBV14 and TRBJ2-7, the CDR3 gives the full variable domain: EAGVTQFPSHSVIEKGQTVTLRCDPISGHDNLYWYRRVMGKEIKFLLHFVKESKQDESGMPNNRFLAERTGGTYSTLKVQPAELEDSGVYFCASSSRRGLAGGSYEQYFGPGTRLTVT.